This TCR beta chain was sequenced during a study of T cell responses to AZD1222 COVID-19 vaccine (dated by TCRdb to about 2021). Background for the entire study: AZD1222 recipients whose second dose came at about 4 weeks and those whose second dose came at about 12 weeks were combined into one group, since spike-specific TCR depth and breadth did not differ between the two schedules. Trial participants were enrolled by age into 18-55, 56-69 and 70-plus year subgroups, with around 150, 28 and 57 TCR-sequenced participants respectively. TCR sequencing covered over 230 trial participants: around 210 given two doses of AZD1222 and approximately 26 given two doses of MenACWY control vaccine. Broader findings and caveats from the paper: Vaccine-associated CD4 TCRs spanned the whole spike protein, with dominant responses in regions 160-218 and 743-854. After two AZD1222 doses, spike-specific TCR breadth and depth were significantly higher than at day 0 and than in MenACWY recipients. Because no day 14 peak-response samples were available, the repertoires could be characterized only after the peak T cell response. Nearly half of unique spike-specific TCRs reportedly recognized epitopes outside regions mutated in the B.1.351 and B.1.1.7 variants. Participants were mostly white British and included more females than males, and it was suggested by the authors that clonal diversity may have been underestimated. Conclusions about previously exposed vaccinees are limited, since just a handful of AZD1222 recipients were seropositive for SARS-CoV-2 at baseline. In the small 56-69-year group, the increase in depth fell short of significance, most likely because of low power.

Comment on this clone: No cognate antigen has been identified for it. The record has no base qualities; no much larger clone is one base away.

This specimen's time point label, interpreted: baseline before first vaccination. The vaccinee samples were drawn from two UK trials, COV001 and COV002, one of which was a single-blind randomized controlled phase 2/3 trial testing AZD1222 (ChAdOx1 nCoV-19) in healthy adults. For TCRbeta chain sequencing, PBMC samples from trial participants were taken at day 0 and at day 28 after the second dose. The CDR3 regions of human TCRbeta chains were analyzed by immunosequencing. The original methods were these. Repertoire TCRs were checked for matches against a reference library of SARS-CoV-2-specific TCRs that had been generated using the MIRA antigen-specificity platform. Breadth was defined as the fraction of unique TCRs that were SARS-CoV-2-associated. Depth was defined as the fraction of total T cells that were SARS-CoV-2-associated. Using the MIRA data, each spike-specific TCR was mapped to the spike region that the TCR reacts to and placed in a CD4 or CD8 class. Log10-transformed breadth and depth values were compared by one-way ANOVA with Sidak's multiple comparisons tests. TCRdb stores this immuneACCESS table with in-frame sequences only. Part of the clones is absent; in the studies checked, under half of the shortfall reflects unresolved V genes, and no reason is known for the rest. V and J calls plus clone size are reproduced from that table; the DNA served to infer D and trimming. For this sample there are roughly 180,000 clones; about nine tenths appear just once. The top ten hold 1.9% of the sample.

V is reduced by 1 base and J by 5 bases, leaving a spacing of 3 bases between them. The CDR3, cysteine through phenylalanine, is 11 amino acids long. The sequence is cut down to CDR3 DNA, 33 bases in frame from base 1. CDR1 and CDR2, per the germline V gene, are SGHDN and FVKESK. The chain uses TRBV14 and TRBJ2-7, with no confidently assigned D gene. The receptor comes from an adult in good health. Source: peripheral blood, taken on day 0 of AZD1222 vaccination. The CDR3 loop reads CASSQGDEQYF. The DNA sequence is TGTGCCAGCAGCCAAGGAGACGAGCAGTACTTC. With all but the CDR3 taken from the reference TRBV14 and TRBJ2-7 genes, the full variable domain is: EAGVTQFPSHSVIEKGQTVTLRCDPISGHDNLYWYRRVMGKEIKFLLHFVKESKQDESGMPNNRFLAERTGGTYSTLKVQPAELEDSGVYFCASSQGDEQYFGPGTRLTVT.